This T cell receptor (beta chain) stems from a study of shared clonotypes between healthy human individuals. On the study more broadly: Per donor, three plates held CD4 naive cells, three held CD4 memory, two held CD8 naive and one held CD8 memory. The study's findings and limits: A generally larger estimated richness was seen in naive subsets than in memory subsets.

In germline, CDR1 is SGHTA, CDR2 FQGTGA. The CDR3 runs to 16 residues. The V and J ends lost 1 base and 5 bases, in that order; junction bases with no gene match: 6. Of note for this clone: Its antigen remains unknown.

CD45RO-negative cells were positively selected for CCR7, leaving out terminally differentiated effector memory CD45RA+ cells. As processed by the authors: In the immunoSEQ data, sequences were junction-only and lacked quality scores, so filtering differed. Produced via immunoSEQ multiplex PCR; TCRdb's table is partial and in-frame only. V and J calls and clone size are copied from that table; D and trimming were computed from the DNA. The table records roughly 590,000 clones, nearly 97% of them present only once. Material for sequencing was naive CD8+ T cells sorted from blood. The V gene is TRBV7-3, the J gene TRBJ2-1; 9 positions match TRBD1. This clonotype was obtained from a woman in her thirties in good health. The DNA of the CDR3 is TGTGCCAGCAGCTTAAAAGTGGGACAGGGTGACAATGAGCAGTTCTTC. It codes for CASSLKVGQGDNEQFF.